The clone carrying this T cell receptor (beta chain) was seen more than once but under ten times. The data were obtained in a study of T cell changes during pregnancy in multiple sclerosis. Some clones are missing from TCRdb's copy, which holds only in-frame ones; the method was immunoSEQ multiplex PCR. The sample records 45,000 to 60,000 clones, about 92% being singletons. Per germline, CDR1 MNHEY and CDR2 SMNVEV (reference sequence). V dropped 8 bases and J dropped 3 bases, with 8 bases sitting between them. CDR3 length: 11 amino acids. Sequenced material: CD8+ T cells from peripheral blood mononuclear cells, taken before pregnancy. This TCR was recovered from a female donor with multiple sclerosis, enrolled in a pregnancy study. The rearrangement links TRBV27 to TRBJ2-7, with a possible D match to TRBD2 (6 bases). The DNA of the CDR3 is TGTGCCAGCGGGGACTTCTACGAGCAGTACTTC. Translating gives CASGDFYEQYF.